The rows below give T cell receptor beta chains drawn from one sample of a study of radiotherapy plus CTLA-4 blockade in lung cancer. Assay used: immunoSEQ multiplex PCR; TCRdb lists only in-frame clones, some missing. The sample comprises roughly 90,000 clones, roughly 70% of which are singletons, and around 15% rests with the top ten. This material consisted of peripheral blood, taken from a patient treated with radiotherapy plus ipilimumab. Source of these receptors: a human donor with non-small cell lung cancer that progressed on radiotherapy plus ipilimumab. CDR3s include the opening cysteine and the closing phenylalanine or tryptophan. Each record gives: clone size, V gene, J gene, D gene, CDR3 protein, CDR3 DNA. A D gene is named only where the DNA matches it firmly. Size is stated for part of the rows, as once, few or many counts, or as a class when the clone is expanded.

clone size: -
V gene: TRBV28
J gene: TRBJ1-1
D gene: TRBD1
CDR3 protein: CASSFNRGLTEAFF
CDR3 DNA: TGTGCCAGCAGTTTCAACAGGGGGTTAACTGAAGCTTTCTTT

clone size: -
V gene: TRBV5-8
J gene: TRBJ1-2
D gene: -
CDR3 protein: CASSFGINYGYTF
CDR3 DNA: TGTGCCAGCAGCTTCGGGATTAACTATGGCTACACCTTC

clone size: once
V gene: TRBV29-1
J gene: TRBJ2-2
D gene: -
CDR3 protein: CSVAGTGELFF
CDR3 DNA: TGCAGCGTTGCCGGCACCGGGGAGCTGTTTTTT

clone size: once
V gene: TRBV28
J gene: TRBJ1-1
D gene: -
CDR3 protein: CASSPGGFYTEAFF
CDR3 DNA: TGTGCCAGCAGTCCCGGGGGATTTTACACTGAAGCTTTCTTT

clone size: -
V gene: TRBV10-3
J gene: TRBJ2-1
D gene: -
CDR3 protein: CAISEPPPDNEQFF
CDR3 DNA: TGTGCCATCAGTGAGCCCCCCCCTGACAATGAGCAGTTCTTC

clone size: -
V gene: TRBV20-1
J gene: TRBJ2-1
D gene: -
CDR3 protein: CSEGGRGEQFF
CDR3 DNA: TGCAGTGAAGGAGGGCGGGGTGAGCAGTTCTTC

clone size: -
V gene: TRBV19
J gene: TRBJ2-1
D gene: -
CDR3 protein: CASSIDISSYNEQFF
CDR3 DNA: TGTGCCAGTAGTATAGATATTAGCTCCTACAATGAGCAGTTCTTC

clone size: -
V gene: TRBV4-3
J gene: TRBJ1-1
D gene: -
CDR3 protein: CASSQDSGGSVEAFF
CDR3 DNA: TGCGCCAGCAGCCAAGATTCGGGGGGAAGCGTTGAAGCTTTCTTT

clone size: -
V gene: TRBV10-3
J gene: TRBJ2-7
D gene: TRBD2
CDR3 protein: CAISETKREYSYEQYF
CDR3 DNA: TGTGCCATCAGTGAGACAAAGCGGGAATACTCCTACGAGCAGTACTTC

clone size: -
V gene: TRBV2
J gene: TRBJ2-3
D gene: TRBD1
CDR3 protein: CASGTGGPDTQYF
CDR3 DNA: TGTGCCAGCGGGACAGGGGGGCCAGATACGCAGTATTTT

clone size: -
V gene: TRBV5-5
J gene: TRBJ2-5
D gene: -
CDR3 protein: CASSLAWGRGQETQYF
CDR3 DNA: TGTGCCAGCAGCTTGGCCTGGGGGCGGGGCCAAGAGACCCAGTACTTC

clone size: -
V gene: TRBV2
J gene: TRBJ1-1
D gene: -
CDR3 protein: CASSGQQNTEAFF
CDR3 DNA: TGTGCCAGCAGTGGGCAGCAGAACACTGAAGCTTTCTTT

clone size: -
V gene: TRBV7-9
J gene: TRBJ1-5
D gene: TRBD1
CDR3 protein: CASSPGQGSMPQHF
CDR3 DNA: TGTGCCAGCAGCCCCGGACAGGGTTCGATGCCCCAGCATTTT

clone size: once
V gene: TRBV5-1
J gene: TRBJ2-3
D gene: -
CDR3 protein: CASSLSLSTTDTQYF
CDR3 DNA: TGCGCCAGCAGCTTATCCCTTTCAACCACAGATACGCAGTATTTT

clone size: few
V gene: TRBV25-1
J gene: TRBJ2-6
D gene: -
CDR3 protein: CASSGLTIGANVLTF
CDR3 DNA: TGTGCCAGCAGTGGGTTGACTATTGGGGCCAACGTCCTGACTTTC

clone size: -
V gene: TRBV28
J gene: TRBJ1-6
D gene: -
CDR3 protein: CASSPLFLPLHF
CDR3 DNA: TGTGCCAGCAGTCCTCTGTTTTTACCCCTCCACTTT

clone size: once
V gene: TRBV5-1
J gene: TRBJ2-3
D gene: TRBD1
CDR3 protein: CASSSTTGGDTQYF
CDR3 DNA: TGCGCCAGCAGCTCTACGACAGGGGGAGATACGCAGTATTTT

clone size: -
V gene: TRBV19
J gene: TRBJ2-7
D gene: -
CDR3 protein: CASSIEGSLYPYEQYF
CDR3 DNA: TGTGCCAGTAGTATTGAGGGGAGTCTATATCCTTACGAGCAGTACTTC

clone size: -
V gene: TRBV20-1
J gene: TRBJ1-1
D gene: -
CDR3 protein: CSAWTQTEAFF
CDR3 DNA: TGCAGTGCCTGGACACAAACTGAAGCTTTCTTT

clone size: -
V gene: TRBV7-6
J gene: TRBJ1-1
D gene: -
CDR3 protein: CASSLALGATNTEAFF
CDR3 DNA: TGTGCCAGCAGCTTAGCGCTTGGGGCAACGAACACTGAAGCTTTCTTT

clone size: -
V gene: TRBV5-1
J gene: TRBJ2-5
D gene: TRBD2
CDR3 protein: CASSLVGASGQETQYF
CDR3 DNA: TGCGCCAGCAGCTTGGTAGGGGCTAGCGGACAAGAGACCCAGTACTTC

clone size: -
V gene: TRBV5-1
J gene: TRBJ1-2
D gene: -
CDR3 protein: CASSHGQILTNYGYTF
CDR3 DNA: TGCGCCAGCAGCCACGGACAGATCTTGACTAACTATGGCTACACCTTC

clone size: -
V gene: TRBV19
J gene: TRBJ2-1
D gene: TRBD2
CDR3 protein: CASSIAGGLGEQFF
CDR3 DNA: TGTGCCAGTAGTATAGCGGGGGGGCTCGGTGAGCAGTTCTTC

clone size: -
V gene: TRBV5-1
J gene: TRBJ2-1
D gene: -
CDR3 protein: CASSSGMSDEQFF
CDR3 DNA: TGCGCCAGCAGCTCAGGAATGAGCGATGAGCAGTTCTTC

clone size: once
V gene: TRBV2
J gene: TRBJ2-7
D gene: TRBD1
CDR3 protein: CASSYPGQGSYEQYF
CDR3 DNA: TGTGCCAGCAGTTATCCGGGACAGGGTTCGTACGAGCAGTACTTC

clone size: -
V gene: TRBV4-3
J gene: TRBJ1-2
D gene: -
CDR3 protein: CASSQGRSSNYGYTF
CDR3 DNA: TGCGCCAGCAGCCAAGGGAGGAGCTCTAACTATGGCTACACCTTC

clone size: -
V gene: TRBV6-5
J gene: TRBJ1-5
D gene: -
CDR3 protein: CASSYSMGGRDQPQHF
CDR3 DNA: TGTGCCAGCAGTTACTCGATGGGGGGCAGGGATCAGCCCCAGCATTTT

clone size: -
V gene: TRBV2
J gene: TRBJ1-2
D gene: TRBD1
CDR3 protein: CASSGTGQYGYTF
CDR3 DNA: TGTGCCAGCAGTGGGACAGGGCAATATGGCTACACCTTC

clone size: once
V gene: TRBV28
J gene: TRBJ1-4
D gene: -
CDR3 protein: CASSLRTSSGATNEKLFF
CDR3 DNA: TGTGCCAGCAGTTTAAGGACAAGCTCCGGAGCAACTAATGAAAAACTGTTTTTT

clone size: -
V gene: TRBV2
J gene: TRBJ2-1
D gene: -
CDR3 protein: CASRETDSYNEQFF
CDR3 DNA: TGTGCCAGCAGGGAGACTGACTCCTACAATGAGCAGTTCTTC

clone size: few
V gene: TRBV19
J gene: TRBJ2-1
D gene: -
CDR3 protein: CASSIAGSYNEQFF
CDR3 DNA: TGTGCCAGTAGTATAGCGGGCTCCTACAATGAGCAGTTCTTC

clone size: -
V gene: TRBV2
J gene: TRBJ2-5
D gene: -
CDR3 protein: CASSSEREETQYF
CDR3 DNA: TGTGCCAGCAGTTCTGAGAGGGAAGAGACCCAGTACTTC

clone size: -
V gene: TRBV27
J gene: TRBJ1-2
D gene: TRBD1
CDR3 protein: CASSLRDSPWRYGYTF
CDR3 DNA: TGTGCCAGCAGTCTTCGGGACAGTCCCTGGCGCTATGGCTACACCTTC

clone size: -
V gene: TRBV7-2
J gene: TRBJ2-1
D gene: TRBD1
CDR3 protein: CASSSRQGANEQFF
CDR3 DNA: TGTGCCAGCAGCTCTAGACAGGGGGCTAATGAGCAGTTCTTC

clone size: few
V gene: TRBV20-1
J gene: TRBJ1-2
D gene: -
CDR3 protein: CRQGGNYGYTF
CDR3 DNA: TGCAGACAAGGGGGAAACTATGGCTACACCTTC

clone size: -
V gene: TRBV4-2
J gene: TRBJ2-1
D gene: -
CDR3 protein: CASSQGGGNEQFF
CDR3 DNA: TGTGCCAGCAGCCAAGGAGGGGGTAATGAGCAGTTCTTC

clone size: -
V gene: TRBV11-2
J gene: TRBJ2-7
D gene: TRBD1
CDR3 protein: CASSGLGQGPLGDEQYF
CDR3 DNA: TGTGCCAGCAGCGGACTGGGACAGGGGCCCTTAGGGGACGAGCAGTACTTC

clone size: -
V gene: TRBV7-2
J gene: TRBJ2-1
D gene: -
CDR3 protein: CASSLESISYNEQFF
CDR3 DNA: TGTGCCAGCAGCTTAGAAAGCATCTCCTACAATGAGCAGTTCTTC

clone size: once
V gene: TRBV25-1
J gene: TRBJ1-1
D gene: TRBD1
CDR3 protein: CASSGQGNTEAFF
CDR3 DNA: TGTGCCAGCAGTGGACAGGGTAACACTGAAGCTTTCTTT